This T cell receptor (beta chain) was sequenced in a study of PD-L1 blockade in urothelial cancer (dated 2017 in TCRdb). In the study overall: Therapy was started at some point between 2014 and 2016 for all patients, and atezolizumab 1,200 mg was administered intravenously every 3 weeks. Pretreatment tumor samples and matched peripheral blood, collected serially before and after atezolizumab treatment, underwent TCR sequencing. About 90% of the roughly 29 patients were identified as males with urothelial cancer of bladder origin, and a prior smoking history was reported by 18 of 29 patients. The study, an exploratory multi-omic analysis, examined somatic, immune and clinical correlates of response to PD-L1 blockade with atezolizumab in urothelial cancer. A median of about 140,000 T cells and 85,000 or so unique TCRs was obtained from blood samples, and a median clonality of roughly 0.08 was observed. Blood samples were analyzed at 3 weeks after treatment start (second dose) and at 6 weeks after treatment start. Patients had an ECOG performance status of 0 or 1 and had received between 0 and 3 prior chemotherapy regimens. Pretreatment blood TCR-seq was available for nearly 30 patients, at least one posttreatment blood collection was obtained for about 24 patients, and tumor TCR-seq was available for about 24 patients. Durable clinical benefit was defined as a progression-free survival longer than 6 months, and TCR features were additionally tested against progression-free survival and overall survival. In the same patients, pretreatment tumors underwent whole exome sequencing and RNA sequencing in addition to TCR sequencing. Durable clinical benefit was achieved by nine patients but not by the remaining 20.

A total of about 31 patients with locally advanced or metastatic urothelial carcinoma, treated at Memorial Sloan Kettering on a trial protocol, made up the cohort. Peripheral blood mononuclear cells were collected pretreatment and during treatment, with between 1 and 8 total time points obtained per patient. The Qiagen DNeasy Blood extraction kit was used to purify genomic DNA from total PBMCs and from tumor samples. PBMCs were collected pretreatment and during treatment and were isolated and stored as previously described. Points on this clone: The antigen this receptor binds is unknown. Base qualities are not provided; no much larger clone lies one nucleotide away.

Synthetic TCR analog templates were spiked into each PCR to estimate absolute template abundance from read counts. The immunoSEQ assay used bias-controlled V and J gene primers to amplify TCRbeta CDR3 regions from genomic DNA. Sequencing of rearranged TCRbeta segments was done at approximately 20X coverage. As for how the authors treated the data: Clustering was used to correct sequencing errors, and CDR3s were annotated against IMGT so that V, D and J genes could be assigned. Only productive TCRbeta rearrangements were used in downstream analyses, excluding out-of-frame or stop-codon sequences. Clonality was computed as one minus Shannon entropy normalized by the log of the number of unique productive sequences. Fisher's exact test with Benjamini-Hochberg correction, using a cutoff of adjusted p below 0.01, was how clones that differed between time points or between blood and tumor were identified. Not all clones reach the TCRdb copy of this immuneACCESS table, which keeps in-frame sequences only. Checked studies attribute under half of the gap to unresolved V genes and leave the rest unexplained. V, J and clone size reflect that table, while D and trimming were determined from the DNA. This sample has 70,000 or so clones in its table, and about 88% of those were observed once. In total, the top ten clones hold roughly 3.4% of the sample.

From the germline V gene, CDR1 is SNHLY and CDR2 is FYNNEI. From its cysteine to its phenylalanine, the CDR3 spans 16 amino acids. The only DNA kept is the CDR3, 48 bases in frame from the first base. Compared with germline, V lacks 4 bases and J lacks 9 bases; bases without a gene match: 10. Beyond this particular receptor, the publication reports: Patients with durable benefit showed greater expansion of tumor-associated TCR clones in peripheral blood 3 weeks after starting treatment (n ≈ 23, p = 0.022). Because the sample size was small (n ≈ 30) and many exploratory analyses were performed, the results are intended to be hypothesis-generating. A pretreatment peripheral blood TCR clonality below the median was linked to improved progression-free and overall survival.

Sequences were derived from PBMCs, sampled around atezolizumab (anti-PD-L1) treatment. The TCR comes from a man aged 60 to 75 with urothelial cancer. The chain joins TRBV2 to TRBJ1-5, with 12 bases matching TRBD1. The DNA sequence follows: TGTGCCAGCAGTGTGGGGACAGGGGGCGGAAGCGGGCCCCAGCATTTT. Its protein product is CASSVGTGGGSGPQHF.